This T cell receptor beta chain emerged from a study of blood T cell repertoires in COVID-19. Sequencing used immunoSEQ multiplex PCR; TCRdb keeps in-frame clones, though not all of them. The table lists over 400,000 clones, about 88% of them singletons. The CDR3 contains 17 residues. From germline, CDR1 is SGHTA and CDR2 FQGNSA. V shed 1 base, J shed 3 bases, and the junction held 7 bases outside the gene matches. Seattle patients were enrolled during active infection and followed longitudinally. The sequence came from a woman between 45 and 60 years old with COVID-19, enrolled during active disease. The chain links TRBV7-2 to TRBJ2-3; 10 bases agree with TRBD2. Sequenced input: peripheral blood. The DNA of the CDR3 is TGTGCCAGCAGCTTAGTAGCGGGGGGAGGTTGGACAGATACGCAGTATTTT. Its translation is CASSLVAGGGWTDTQYF. The full variable domain, completed using reference TRBV7-2 and TRBJ2-3, is GAGVSQSPSNKVTEKGKDVELRCDPISGHTALYWYRQSLGQGLEFLIYFQGNSAPDKSGLPSDRFSAERTGGSVSTLTIQRTQQEDSAVYLCASSLVAGGGWTDTQYFGPGTRLTVL.